The present T cell receptor (beta chain) was sequenced within a study of T cell clonotyping in hematopoietic cell transplantation. Study outcomes and limitations: At the given depth, recipient repertoires were over 95% de novo clonotypes. Cells were unsorted, so CD4 and CD8 contributions were not separated. Recipient TCR diversity dropped after transplant; expanded clonotypes rose from day 30 to 180.

Recipient blood drawn about 28 days pretransplant and days 30, 100, 180 after. Regarding this clone: Its antigen is still unknown.

Repertoires were generated with immunoSEQ multiplex PCR, while TCRdb's copy carries only in-frame clones and drops some. The sample lists more than 5,500 clones, less than 90% occurring once. Sample: peripheral blood mononuclear cells, taken 180 days after allogeneic stem cell transplant. This sequence was found in a female patient aged 45-65 years who had an allogeneic stem cell transplant from an unrelated donor, so the T cells may come from the graft donor. Some clones in this sample may be carry-over from other donors' samples.

CDR3 in DNA: TGTGCCAGCAGCCAGCGGGTAGAGCAGTTCTTC. As protein: CASSQRVEQFF. This chain uses TRBV14 with TRBJ2-1; D may be TRBD2 (5 bases). Germline loops: CDR1 SGHDN, CDR2 FVKESK. The CDR3 runs to 11 residues. V was clipped by 3 bases and J by 10 bases, with 7 bases between them.